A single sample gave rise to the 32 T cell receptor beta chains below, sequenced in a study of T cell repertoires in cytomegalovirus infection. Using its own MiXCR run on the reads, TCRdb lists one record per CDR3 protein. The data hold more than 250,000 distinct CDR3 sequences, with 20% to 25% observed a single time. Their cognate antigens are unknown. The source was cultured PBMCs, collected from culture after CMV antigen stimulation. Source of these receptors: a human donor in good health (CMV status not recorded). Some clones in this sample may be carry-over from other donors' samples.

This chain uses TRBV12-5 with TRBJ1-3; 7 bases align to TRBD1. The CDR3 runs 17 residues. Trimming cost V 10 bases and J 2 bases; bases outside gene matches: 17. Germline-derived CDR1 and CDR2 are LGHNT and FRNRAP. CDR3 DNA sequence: TGTGCTAAGCCTCAGCCCTCAACAGGGGAAGCTGGAAACACCATATATTTT. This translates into CAKPQPSTGEAGNTIYF.

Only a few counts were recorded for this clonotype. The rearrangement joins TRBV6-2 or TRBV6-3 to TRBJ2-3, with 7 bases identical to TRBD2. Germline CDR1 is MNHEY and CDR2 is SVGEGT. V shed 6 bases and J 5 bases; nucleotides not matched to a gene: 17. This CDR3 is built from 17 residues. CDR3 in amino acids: CASRKQGGAGRKDTQYF. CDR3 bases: TGTGCCAGCAGAAAACAAGGTGGAGCGGGACGTAAAGATACGCAGTATTTT.

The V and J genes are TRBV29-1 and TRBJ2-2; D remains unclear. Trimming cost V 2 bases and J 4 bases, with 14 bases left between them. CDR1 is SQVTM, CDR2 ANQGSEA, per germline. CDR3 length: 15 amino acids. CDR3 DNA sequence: TGCAGCGTTGAACGCAGACAAACGGGCACCGGGGAGCTGTTTTTT. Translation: CSVERRQTGTGELFF.

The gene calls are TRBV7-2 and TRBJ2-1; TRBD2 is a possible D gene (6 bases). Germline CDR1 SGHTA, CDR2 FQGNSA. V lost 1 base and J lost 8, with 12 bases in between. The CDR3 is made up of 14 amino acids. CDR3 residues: CASSLETLAHEQFF. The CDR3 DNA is TGTGCCAGCAGCTTAGAGACACTAGCCCATGAGCAGTTCTTC. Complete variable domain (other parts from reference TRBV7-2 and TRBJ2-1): GAGVSQSPSNKVTEKGKDVELRCDPISGHTALYWYRQSLGQGLEFLIYFQGNSAPDKSGLPSDRFSAERTGGSVSTLTIQRTQQEDSAVYLCASSLETLAHEQFFGPGTRLTVL.

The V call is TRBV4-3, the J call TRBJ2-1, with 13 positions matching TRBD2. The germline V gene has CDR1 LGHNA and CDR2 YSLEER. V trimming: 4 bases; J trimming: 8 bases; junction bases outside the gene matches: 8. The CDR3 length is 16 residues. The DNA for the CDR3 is TGCGCCAGCAGCCTTTCTGGGACTAGCGGGAAGCATGAGCAGTTCTTC. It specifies CASSLSGTSGKHEQFF.

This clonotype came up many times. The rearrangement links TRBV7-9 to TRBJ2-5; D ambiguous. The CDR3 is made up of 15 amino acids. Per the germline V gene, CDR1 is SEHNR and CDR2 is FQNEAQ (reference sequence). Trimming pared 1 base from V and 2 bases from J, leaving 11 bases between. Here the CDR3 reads CASSLDGGGQETQYF. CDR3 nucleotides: TGTGCCAGCAGCTTAGACGGTGGTGGGCAAGAGACCCAGTACTTC.

CDR3 bases: TGTGCCAGTAGTGGGCCGGGAGGCGTAAATGAGCAGTTCTTC. Protein sequence: CASSGPGGVNEQFF. The genes are TRBV19 and TRBJ2-1; 7 bases match TRBD2. The CDR3 runs to 14 residues. Germline V gene data show CDR1 as LNHDA and CDR2 as SQIVND (reference sequence). The V gene end was trimmed by 5 bases and the J gene end by 7 bases; junction bases not matched to a gene: 8.

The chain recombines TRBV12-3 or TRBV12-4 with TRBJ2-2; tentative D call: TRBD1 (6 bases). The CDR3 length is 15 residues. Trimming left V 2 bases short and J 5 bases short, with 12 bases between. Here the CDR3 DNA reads TGTGCCAGCAGTTTATCCCCCCAGGGGACCGGGGAGCTGTTTTTT. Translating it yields CASSLSPQGTGELFF.

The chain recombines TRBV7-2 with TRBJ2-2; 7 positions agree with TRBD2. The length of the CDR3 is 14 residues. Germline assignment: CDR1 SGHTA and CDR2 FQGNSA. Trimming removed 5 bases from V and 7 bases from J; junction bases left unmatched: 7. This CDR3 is CASSRRSGNGELFF. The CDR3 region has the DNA TGTGCCAGCAGCCGTCGGAGCGGGAACGGGGAGCTGTTTTTT.

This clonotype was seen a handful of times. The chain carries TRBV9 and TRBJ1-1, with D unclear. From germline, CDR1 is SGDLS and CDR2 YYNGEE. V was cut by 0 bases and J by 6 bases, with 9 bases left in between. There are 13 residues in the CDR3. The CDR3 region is CASSVGSGAEAFF. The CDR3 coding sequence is TGTGCCAGCAGCGTAGGGTCCGGGGCTGAAGCTTTCTTT.

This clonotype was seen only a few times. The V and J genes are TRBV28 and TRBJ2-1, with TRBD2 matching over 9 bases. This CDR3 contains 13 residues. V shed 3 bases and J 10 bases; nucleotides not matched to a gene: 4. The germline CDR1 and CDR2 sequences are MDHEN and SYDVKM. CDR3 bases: TGTGCCAGCAGTTTTCGGCTAGCGGGAGAGCAGTTCTTC. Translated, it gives CASSFRLAGEQFF.

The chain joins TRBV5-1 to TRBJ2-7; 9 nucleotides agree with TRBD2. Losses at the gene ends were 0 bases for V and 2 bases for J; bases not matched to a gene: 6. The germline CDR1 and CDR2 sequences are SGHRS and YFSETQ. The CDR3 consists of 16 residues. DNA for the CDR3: TGCGCCAGCAGCTTGGCCGGAGCGGGAGGACCCTACGAGCAGTACTTC. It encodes CASSLAGAGGPYEQYF.

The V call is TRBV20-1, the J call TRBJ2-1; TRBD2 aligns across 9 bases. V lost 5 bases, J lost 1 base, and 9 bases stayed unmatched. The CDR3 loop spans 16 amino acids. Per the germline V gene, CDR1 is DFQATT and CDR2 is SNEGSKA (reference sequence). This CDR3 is CSAPVVAGVSYNEQFF. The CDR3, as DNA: TGCAGTGCTCCCGTGGTAGCGGGAGTGTCCTACAATGAGCAGTTCTTC.

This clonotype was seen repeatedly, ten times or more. For the CDR3, the DNA is TGCGCCAGCAGCCCTTCTAGCGGTGACTACAATGAGCAGTTCTTC. It specifies CASSPSSGDYNEQFF. The chain couples TRBV4-1 to TRBJ2-1; 7 nucleotides line up with TRBD2. Germline V gene lookup returns CDR1 MGHRA and CDR2 YSYEKL. V gave up 4 bases and J gave up 3 bases; unmatched junction bases: 6. CDR3 length: 15 residues.

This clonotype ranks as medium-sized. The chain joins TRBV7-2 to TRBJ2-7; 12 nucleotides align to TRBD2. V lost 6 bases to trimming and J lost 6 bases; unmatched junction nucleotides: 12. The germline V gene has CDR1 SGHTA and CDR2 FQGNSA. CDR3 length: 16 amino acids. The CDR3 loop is CASSYTGTSGSREQYF. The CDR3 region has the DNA TGTGCCAGCAGTTATACCGGGACTAGCGGGTCTCGCGAGCAGTACTTC.

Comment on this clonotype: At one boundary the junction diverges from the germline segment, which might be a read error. The CDR3 nucleotides read TGCTCCAGCAGCTTGGGAACTAGCGGGAGTGATGAGCAGTTCTTC. Translated, it gives CSSSLGTSGSDEQFF. This chain connects TRBV5-1 to TRBJ2-1, with TRBD2 matching 11 bases. Germline V CDR1 and CDR2: SGHRS, YFSETQ. This CDR3 contains 15 residues.

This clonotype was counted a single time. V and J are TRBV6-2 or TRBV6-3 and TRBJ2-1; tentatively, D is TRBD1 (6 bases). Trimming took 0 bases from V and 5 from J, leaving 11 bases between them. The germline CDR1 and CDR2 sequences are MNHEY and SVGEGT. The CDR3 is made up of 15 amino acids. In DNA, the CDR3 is TGTGCCAGCAGTTACTCGAATCAGGGGAACAATGAGCAGTTCTTC. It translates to CASSYSNQGNNEQFF.

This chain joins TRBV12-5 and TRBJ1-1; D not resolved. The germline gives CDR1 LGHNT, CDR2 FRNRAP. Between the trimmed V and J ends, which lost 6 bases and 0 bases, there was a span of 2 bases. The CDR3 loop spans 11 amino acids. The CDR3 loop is CASGLNTEAFF. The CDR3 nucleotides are TGTGCTAGTGGGTTGAACACTGAAGCTTTCTTT.

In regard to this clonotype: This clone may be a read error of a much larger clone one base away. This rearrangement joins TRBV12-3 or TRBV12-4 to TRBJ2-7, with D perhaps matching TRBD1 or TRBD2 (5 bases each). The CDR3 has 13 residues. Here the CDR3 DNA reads TGTGCCAGCAGTTACGGGGCCTCCTACGAGCAGCACGTC. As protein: CASSYGASYEQHV.

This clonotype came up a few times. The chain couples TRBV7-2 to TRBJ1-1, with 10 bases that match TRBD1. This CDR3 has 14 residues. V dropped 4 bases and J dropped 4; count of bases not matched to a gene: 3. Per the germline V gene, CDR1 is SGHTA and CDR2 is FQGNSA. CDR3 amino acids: CASSSRQGATEAFF. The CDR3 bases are TGTGCCAGCAGCTCTAGACAGGGGGCCACTGAAGCTTTCTTT.

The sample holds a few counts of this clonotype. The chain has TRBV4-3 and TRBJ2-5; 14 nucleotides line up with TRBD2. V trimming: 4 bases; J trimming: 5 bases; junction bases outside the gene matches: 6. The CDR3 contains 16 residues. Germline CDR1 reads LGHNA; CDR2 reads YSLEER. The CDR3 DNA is TGCGCCAGCAGCCTCACCGGGACTAGCGGGAGCGAGACCCAGTACTTC. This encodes CASSLTGTSGSETQYF.

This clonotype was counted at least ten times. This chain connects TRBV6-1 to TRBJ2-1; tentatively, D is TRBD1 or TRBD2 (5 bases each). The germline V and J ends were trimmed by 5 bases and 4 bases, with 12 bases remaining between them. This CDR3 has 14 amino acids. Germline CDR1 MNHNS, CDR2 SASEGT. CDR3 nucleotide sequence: TGTGCCAGCAGTCCTGGGACCACATACAATGAGCAGTTCTTC. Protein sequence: CASSPGTTYNEQFF.

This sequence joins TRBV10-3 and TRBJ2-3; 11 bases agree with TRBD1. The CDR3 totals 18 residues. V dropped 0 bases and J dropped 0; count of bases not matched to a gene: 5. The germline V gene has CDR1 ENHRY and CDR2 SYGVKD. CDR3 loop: CAISESTGQGASTDTQYF. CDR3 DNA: TGTGCCATCAGTGAGTCCACCGGACAGGGGGCTAGCACAGATACGCAGTATTTT.

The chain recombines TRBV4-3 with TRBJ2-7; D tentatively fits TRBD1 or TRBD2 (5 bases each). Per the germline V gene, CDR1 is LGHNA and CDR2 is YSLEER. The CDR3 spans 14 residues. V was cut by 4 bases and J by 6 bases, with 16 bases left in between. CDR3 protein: CASSPRQGGLEQYF. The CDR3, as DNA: TGCGCCAGCAGCCCTCGGCAGGGCGGGCTCGAGCAGTACTTC.

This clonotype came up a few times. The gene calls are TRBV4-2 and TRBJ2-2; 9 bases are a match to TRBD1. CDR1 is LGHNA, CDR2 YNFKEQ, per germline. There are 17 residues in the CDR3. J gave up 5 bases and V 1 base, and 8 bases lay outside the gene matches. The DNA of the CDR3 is TGTGCCAGCAGCCAAGGCCAGGACAGGGGACCAACCGGGGAGCTGTTTTTT. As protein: CASSQGQDRGPTGELFF.

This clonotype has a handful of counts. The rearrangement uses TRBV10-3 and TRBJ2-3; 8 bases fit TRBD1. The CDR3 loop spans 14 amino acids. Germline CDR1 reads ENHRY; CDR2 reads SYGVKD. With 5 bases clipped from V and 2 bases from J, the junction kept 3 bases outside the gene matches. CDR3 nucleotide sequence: TGTGCCATCAGTCCGGGACAGGTCACAGATACGCAGTATTTT. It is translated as CAISPGQVTDTQYF.

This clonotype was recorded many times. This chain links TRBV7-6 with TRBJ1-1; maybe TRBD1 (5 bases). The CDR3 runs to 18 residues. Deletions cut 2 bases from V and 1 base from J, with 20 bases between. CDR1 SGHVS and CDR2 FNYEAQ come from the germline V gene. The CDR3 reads CASSLSLVPGLTNTEAFF. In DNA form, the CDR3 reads TGTGCCAGCAGCTTATCGCTCGTACCGGGACTCACGAACACTGAAGCTTTCTTT. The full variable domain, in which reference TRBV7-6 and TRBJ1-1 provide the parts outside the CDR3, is GAGVSQSPRYKVTKRGQDVALRCDPISGHVSLYWYRQALGQGPEFLTYFNYEAQQDKSGLPNDRFSAERPEGSISTLTIQRTEQRDSAMYRCASSLSLVPGLTNTEAFFGQGTRLTVV.

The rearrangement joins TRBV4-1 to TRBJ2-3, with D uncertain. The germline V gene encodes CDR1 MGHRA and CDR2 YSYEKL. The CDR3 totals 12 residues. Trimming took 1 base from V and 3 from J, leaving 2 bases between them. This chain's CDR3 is CASSQVTDTQYF. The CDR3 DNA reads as TGCGCCAGCAGCCAAGTGACAGATACGCAGTATTTT.

In DNA form, the CDR3 reads TGTGCCAGCAGCATAAGACGGTTGGTGAACACTGAAGCTTTCTTT. Residues: CASSIRRLVNTEAFF. The chain combines TRBV11-2 with TRBJ1-1; D uncertain. Trimming shortened V by 5 bases and J by 0 bases, and 13 bases separated the two germline ends. There are 15 residues in the CDR3. Per germline, CDR1 SGHAT and CDR2 FQNNGV.

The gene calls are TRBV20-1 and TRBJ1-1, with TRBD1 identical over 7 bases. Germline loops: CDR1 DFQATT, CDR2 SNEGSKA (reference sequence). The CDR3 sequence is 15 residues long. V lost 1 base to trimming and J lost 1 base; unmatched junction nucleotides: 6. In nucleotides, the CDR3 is TGCAGTGCTAGAGCAGGGGACAGAGCGAACACTGAAGCTTTCTTT. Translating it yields CSARAGDRANTEAFF.

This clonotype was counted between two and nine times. CDR3 DNA: TGTGCCATCAGTGACGCCCAGGGTGGTTGGACTGAAGCTTTCTTT. Translated: CAISDAQGGWTEAFF. The chain is built from TRBV10-3 and TRBJ1-1; the D gene is possibly TRBD1 (5 bases). With 3 bases removed from V and 5 bases from J, the gap between germline ends came to 16 bases. This CDR3 region has 15 residues. Germline CDR1 is ENHRY and CDR2 is SYGVKD.

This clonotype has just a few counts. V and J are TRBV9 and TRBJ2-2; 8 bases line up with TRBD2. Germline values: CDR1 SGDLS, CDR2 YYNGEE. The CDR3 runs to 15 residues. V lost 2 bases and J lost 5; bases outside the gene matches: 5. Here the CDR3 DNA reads TGTGCCAGCAGCGTCGTCGCGGGGGGAACCGGGGAGCTGTTTTTT. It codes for CASSVVAGGTGELFF.